This T cell receptor beta chain was captured in a study of blood T cell repertoires in COVID-19. Study summary: Sample material is recorded as cDNA or gDNA derived from T cells, B-cell-depleted T cells, or PBMCs.

Original data processing: Reference gene primer amplification gave estimated nucleated cell counts. Profiling relied on immunoSEQ multiplex PCR, and the TCRdb table lists in-frame clones only, not all of them. V and J calls and clone size are those listed in that table; D and trimming were worked out from the DNA. Of roughly 250,000 clones detected, around 85% appear once; the ten largest clones hold 0.87%. Seattle enrolled patients during active infection and tracked them longitudinally. The CDR3 length is 15 residues. Per the germline V gene, CDR1 is ENHRY and CDR2 is SYGVKD. V dropped 3 bases and J dropped 1; count of bases not matched to a gene: 5.

The V gene is TRBV10-3, the J gene TRBJ2-5, with TRBD1 identical over 7 bases. The specimen was peripheral blood. This sequence was found in a human donor with COVID-19, enrolled during active disease. The donor label of this sample is uncertain. The CDR3 sequence is CAISDYGTAQETQYF. The CDR3 DNA reads as TGTGCCATCAGTGACTACGGGACAGCCCAAGAGACCCAGTACTTC.